This T cell receptor beta chain comes out of a study of shared clonotypes between healthy human individuals (dated by TCRdb to about 2020). Describing the broader study: Two women and a few men aged 18 to 49 years were included in the cohort. The study deeply sequenced blood TCR repertoires of 5 or 6 healthy adults to estimate repertoire size and the extent of clonotype sharing between individuals. For each donor, CD4 naive and CD4 memory were each run on three plates, CD8 naive on two plates, and CD8 memory on one plate. Between about 0.85 and 9.5 billion PBMCs per donor were obtained by leukapheresis. To increase sequencing depth and limit assay-specific biases, different laboratories used diverse techniques to prepare libraries and sequence TCR repertoires. Overall results and qualifications from the work: When a handful of donors were compared, the shared fraction of clonotypes was roughly 4.8% for naive CD4, about 4% for naive CD8, 2% to 2.5% for memory CD4, and roughly 0.4% for memory CD8. Clonotypes shared by all four sorted-subset donors showed higher generation probabilities than non-shared clonotypes. Sampling was restricted to blood, and TCR repertoires in tissues likely differ from the TCR repertoires found in blood. Rarefaction of sorted-subset datasets indicated incomplete sequencing despite the large sequencing depth. The genetic and exposure-history diversity represented was limited by the small number of donors. Estimated clonotype richness was generally larger for naive than for memory subsets. Pairwise subsampling indicated that sequencing depth was expected to affect the degree of clonotype sharing among donors.

Using the deep immunoSEQ assay, multiplex PCR amplified TCR CDR3 regions from genomic DNA. For each cell subset, the extracted genomic DNA was distributed evenly across all wells of several immunoSEQ 96-well plates, and each plate served as one replicate. Each replicate PCR for sorted subsets received about 200 ng genomic DNA, equal to around 32,000 T cell genomes. The purified libraries were quantified using a Qubit 3.0 fluorometer, sized with a Bioanalyzer 2100, and then quantified again using the KAPA Library Quantification kit. A separate single-read 150-cycle Illumina NextSeq 550 flow cell was used to sequence each immunoSEQ 96-well plate. In the authors' own workflow: Because the immunoSEQ output included only junctional sequences and no quality scores, the filtering could not be the same as the filtering used for full-length reads. Sequences were annotated with PyIR, a Python wrapper for IgBLAST v1.9, using IMGT germline references to assign V/J genes and CDR3. Reads were filtered out if the reads had weak V/J assignments (E-value above 1e-6), no CDR3, stop codons, out-of-frame junctions, or ambiguous translated residues. A V3J clonotype was defined by an identical inferred V gene, J gene, and CDR3 amino acid sequence. Percentage overlap between repertoires was calculated by dividing the number of shared unique clonotypes by the size of the smaller repertoire. Repertoire richness was assessed with RTK rarefaction, the Chao1 estimator, and Recon v2.1 estimates of unobserved clonotypes. Generation probabilities for all TCRbeta clonotypes obtained by the gDNA method from several donors were computed using OLGA. TCRdb provides this immuneACCESS table in a form limited to in-frame rearrangements. Some clones are lacking; in checked studies, under half of them reflect an unresolved V gene, and why the rest are absent is not known. That table furnishes V, J and clone size, whereas the DNA furnished D and trimming. The sample contains about 580,000 clones, about 98% of them found a single time. The biggest ten clones account for 0.3% of the sample.

The germline V gene specifies SGHTA as CDR1 and FQGNSA as CDR2. Taken from cysteine to phenylalanine, the CDR3 has 13 residues. Just CDR3 DNA is preserved here, 39 bases in frame from base 1. V gives up 2 bases and J gives up 4 bases, and the segment between their germline ends measures 9 bases. With regard to this clone: This clone's antigen is unknown. No much larger clone exists at a distance of one base, and base qualities are not known.

CD8 naive samples were obtained by positive selection for CCR7 among CD45RO-negative cells, yielding a CD45RA+CCR7+ population from which TemRA cells were excluded. The donors were healthy, HIV-negative adults who had no recently reported acute infections or vaccinations. Every donor was a Caucasian adult living in Nashville, Tennessee, USA. After blood collection by leukapheresis, PBMCs were isolated using Ficoll-Histopaque density gradient centrifugation and then cryopreserved in the vapor phase of liquid nitrogen. Purity and quantity of every magnetically sorted T cell population were checked by analytical flow cytometry. Each sorted fraction had its genomic DNA isolated and then quantified by UV absorbance on a Nanodrop 2000c.

Sequenced material: naive CD8+ T cells sorted from blood. The sample's cell subset or site label is to be understood as: CD45RA+CCR7+. The clonotype comes from a man younger than 45 in good health. The V and J segments used are TRBV7-2 and TRBJ2-7; confidence is insufficient to name the D gene. The base sequence is TGTGCCAGCAGCTTAAGACCGATTTACGAGCAGTACTTC. It codes for CASSLRPIYEQYF.